Here is one T cell receptor beta chain with its context. The data were taken from a study of cytomegalovirus exposure and HLA in healthy donors. Samples came from healthy bone marrow donors. The primer mix had 60 Vbeta and 13 Jbeta primers. Assay: immunoSEQ multiplex PCR; the TCRdb copy retains only in-frame clones and omits some. The sample carries 150,000 to 200,000 clones, roughly 68% recorded once. The TCR sequence derives from a woman younger than 45 in good health and CMV-seronegative. Sample: PBMCs.

The CDR3 here is CASSLNRRSDTQYF. As DNA, the CDR3 is TGTGCCAGCAGCTTAAACAGGCGTAGCGATACGCAGTATTTT. The rearrangement uses TRBV7-8 and TRBJ2-3; possible D gene TRBD1, 5 bases. There are 14 residues in the CDR3. Trimming pared 2 bases from V and 6 bases from J, leaving 12 bases between. Germline values: CDR1 SGHVS, CDR2 FQNEAQ.